Here is one T cell receptor (beta chain) with its context. The data originate from a study of blood T cell repertoires in COVID-19. The CDR3 sequence is 16 residues long. Germline CDR1 LGHDT, CDR2 YNNKEL (reference sequence). With 2 bases clipped from V and 0 bases from J, the junction kept 5 bases outside the gene matches. In the original analysis: Amplification of reference gene primers was used by the study to estimate nucleated cell counts. Assay: immunoSEQ multiplex PCR; the TCRdb copy retains only in-frame clones and omits some. V and J calls plus clone size are reproduced from that table; the DNA served to infer D and trimming. The sample has roughly 77,000 clones, 60% to 80% seen once.

V is TRBV3-1 (or the pseudogene TRBV3-2) and J is TRBJ1-2; TRBD1 matches at 8 bases. The sequence was obtained from a human donor in a cohort sampled during active COVID-19. Material for sequencing was peripheral blood. CDR3 DNA sequence: TGTGCCAGCAGCCAACTCAGGGGGCCCGCTAACTATGGCTACACCTTC. It yields the protein CASSQLRGPANYGYTF.